These 19 T cell receptor beta chains were all obtained from the same sample, sequenced in a study of blood T cell repertoires in COVID-19. The data were produced by immunoSEQ multiplex PCR, yet TCRdb's version contains in-frame clones alone and is incomplete. The sample carries 60,000 to 75,000 clones, just over 70% recorded once. The specimen was PBMCs or T cells enriched from blood (not recorded which). The receptors shown here come from a woman between 55 and 75 years old who had been exposed to COVID-19.

The V call is TRBV21-1, the J call TRBJ1-6; the D call TRBD1 from the table was never checked on the DNA. TRBV21-1 is tagged as a pseudogene. This CDR3 has 15 amino acids. The CDR3 bases are TGTGCCAGATTCTCCGCGGGACAGGGCAGTTCACCCCTCCACTTT. Translated: CARFSAGQGSSPLHF.

The gene calls are TRBV9 and TRBJ2-3; D is possibly TRBD2 (5 bases). The germline CDR1 and CDR2 sequences are SGDLS and YYNGEE. V gave up 0 bases and J gave up 4 bases, with 18 bases separating them. The CDR3 runs 17 residues. The CDR3 sequence is CASSVGADYRGSDTQYF. CDR3 sequence (DNA): TGTGCCAGCAGCGTAGGGGCCGACTACCGCGGATCAGATACGCAGTATTTT.

The chain couples TRBV5-4 to TRBJ2-5; 14 bases line up with TRBD2. The germline gives CDR1 SGHNT, CDR2 YYREEE (reference sequence). After removal of 0 bases from V and 5 bases from J, the junction contained 3 bases not matched to a gene. There are 16 residues in the CDR3. The CDR3 loop reads CASSLGGLAGAETQYF. In DNA, the CDR3 is TGTGCCAGCAGCTTGGGGGGACTAGCGGGGGCTGAGACCCAGTACTTC.

This clone was seen a handful of times. V and J are TRBV4-3 and TRBJ1-6; TRBD1 is a possible D gene (5 bases). Trimming cost V 1 base and J 0 bases, with 10 bases left between them. CDR1 and CDR2 from the germline V gene are LGHNA and YSLEER. This CDR3 is 17 amino acids long. The CDR3 sequence: CASSQAGGSSYNSPLHF. The DNA of the CDR3 is TGCGCCAGCAGCCAAGCGGGGGGGAGCTCCTATAATTCACCCCTCCACTTT.

CDR3 DNA sequence: TGTGCCAGCAGTTCCGGACTAGCGGCGTACAATGAGCAGTTCTTC. This sequence encodes CASSSGLAAYNEQFF. The chain combines TRBV6-5 with TRBJ2-1, with 10 bases identical to TRBD2. Trimming at V came to 4 bases and at J to 4 bases, leaving 4 bases not matched to a gene. The CDR3 spans 15 residues. CDR1 is MNHEY and CDR2 is SVGAGI in the germline V gene.

This clone was detected only a few times. V is TRBV19 and J is TRBJ1-6; 8 bases line up with TRBD1. The CDR3 totals 14 residues. Germline V gene lookup returns CDR1 LNHDA and CDR2 SQIVND (reference sequence). The trim removed 6 bases at V and 7 bases at J, leaving 5 bases unmatched. This CDR3 is CASRDRAENSPLHF. CDR3 sequence (DNA): TGTGCCAGTAGGGACAGGGCTGAAAATTCACCCCTCCACTTT.

This chain uses TRBV5-1 with TRBJ2-1, with 8 bases aligning to TRBD1. Germline V CDR1 and CDR2: SGHRS, YFSETQ. The CDR3 runs 19 residues. V lost 0 bases to trimming and J lost 0 bases; unmatched junction nucleotides: 11. The DNA of the CDR3 is TGCGCCAGCAGCTTGGTGGGGGACAGGAATCCCCTCTCCTACAATGAGCAGTTCTTC. It yields the protein CASSLVGDRNPLSYNEQFF.

In this sample, this clone turned up once. The chain's CDR3 is CSGERGWTEAFF. CDR3 coding DNA: TGCAGCGGGGAAAGGGGGTGGACTGAAGCTTTCTTT. This chain connects TRBV29-1 to TRBJ1-1, with D possibly matching TRBD1 (6 bases). Between the trimmed V and J ends, which lost 7 bases and 5 bases, there was a span of 14 bases. The CDR3 sequence is 12 residues long. Germline-derived CDR1 and CDR2 are SQVTM and ANQGSEA.

This rearrangement joins TRBV5-1 to TRBJ2-5, with 11 nucleotides matching TRBD1. V was pared by 3 bases and J by 0 bases, with 4 bases of the junction left unmatched. CDR3 length: 16 amino acids. Germline CDR1 and CDR2: SGHRS and YFSETQ. CDR3 region: CASSSGTGGYQETQYF. The CDR3 bases are TGCGCCAGCAGCTCGGGGACAGGGGGGTACCAAGAGACCCAGTACTTC. The full variable domain, its missing parts supplied by reference TRBV5-1 and TRBJ2-5, is KAGVTQTPRYLIKTRGQQVTLSCSPISGHRSVSWYQQTPGQGLQFLFEYFSETQRNKGNFPGRFSGRQFSNSRSEMNVSTLELGDSALYLCASSSGTGGYQETQYFGPGTRLLVL.

This clone was counted a single time. J is TRBJ2-7 and V is TRBV11-1; 9 bases fit TRBD1. The CDR3 consists of 15 residues. Trimming at V came to 1 base and at J to 5 bases, leaving 6 bases not matched to a gene. From germline, CDR1 is SGHAT and CDR2 FQDESV (reference sequence). The DNA of the CDR3 is TGTGCCAGCAGCTTAGGAGGCGACAGGGGGAACGAGCAGTACTTC. Protein product: CASSLGGDRGNEQYF.

The chain recombines TRBV2 with TRBJ1-1; 8 bases map to TRBD1. Looked up from germline, CDR1 is SNHLY and CDR2 is FYNNEI. The CDR3 consists of 14 residues. J was trimmed by 3 bases and V by 7 bases; bases with no gene match: 7. CDR3: CASKPGQAYTEAFF. The DNA of the CDR3 is TGTGCCAGCAAACCGGGACAGGCTTACACTGAAGCTTTCTTT.

The chain joins TRBV5-1 to TRBJ1-2, with 10 bases lining up with TRBD1. V gave up 0 bases and J gave up 5 bases; unmatched junction bases: 7. Germline V gene data show CDR1 as SGHRS and CDR2 as YFSETQ. The length of the CDR3 is 16 residues. The DNA of the CDR3 is TGCGCCAGCAGCTTGGACGGACAGGGGGTAGGATATGGCTACACCTTC. Amino acids: CASSLDGQGVGYGYTF.

The table lists this clone with a few counts. V usage is TRBV28 and J usage is TRBJ1-5; TRBD1 matches 7 bases. V trimming: 2 bases; J trimming: 4 bases; junction bases outside the gene matches: 2. Germline CDR1 MDHEN, CDR2 SYDVKM. The CDR3 consists of 14 residues. The CDR3 nucleotides read TGTGCCAGCAGTTTACCAGGGGGTAATCAGCCCCAGCATTTT. This sequence encodes CASSLPGGNQPQHF.

This clone was picked up a small number of times. V gene TRBV7-8 combines with J gene TRBJ2-7; tentative D call: TRBD1 (5 bases). Trimming removed 5 bases from V and 4 bases from J, with 9 bases in between. This CDR3 is built from 12 residues. Germline V lookup: CDR1 SGHVS, CDR2 FQNEAQ. The CDR3 nucleotides read TGTGCCAGCAGCGGCCAGGGTTACGAGCAGTACTTC. Encoded protein: CASSGQGYEQYF.

This chain uses TRBV19 with TRBJ2-1; 9 bases are shared with TRBD2. CDR3 length: 15 amino acids. Germline V CDR1 and CDR2: LNHDA, SQIVND (reference sequence). V trimming: 7 bases; J trimming: 1 base; junction bases outside the gene matches: 5. This chain's CDR3 is CASMVSGGSYNEQFF. The CDR3 coding sequence is TGTGCCAGTATGGTTAGCGGGGGTTCCTACAATGAGCAGTTCTTC.

This clone was picked up many times. This chain joins TRBV6-6 and TRBJ1-2; 7 nucleotides match TRBD1. The CDR3 extends over 12 amino acids. V trimming: 10 bases; J trimming: 2 bases; junction bases outside the gene matches: 4. From germline, CDR1 is MNHNY and CDR2 SVGAGI (reference sequence). CDR3 residues: CATSQGNYGYTF. The CDR3 region has the DNA TGTGCCACCTCACAGGGGAACTATGGCTACACCTTC.

This sequence joins TRBV15 and TRBJ2-5; D remains unclear. Germline loops: CDR1 LNHNV, CDR2 YYDKDF (reference sequence). Deletions cut 1 base from V and 2 bases from J, with 11 bases between. The CDR3 is made up of 15 amino acids. The CDR3 here is CATSRASGAQETQYF. CDR3 in DNA: TGTGCCACCAGCAGAGCCTCGGGTGCGCAAGAGACCCAGTACTTC.

V gene TRBV27 combines with J gene TRBJ2-7, with 9 nucleotides matching TRBD1. Germline values: CDR1 MNHEY, CDR2 SMNVEV (reference sequence). The length of the CDR3 is 14 residues. The V segment lost 4 bases and the J segment 6 bases; nucleotides outside the gene matches: 7. CDR3 nucleotide sequence: TGTGCCAGCAGTTACCTGGGACAGGGAGGCGAGCAGTACTTC. Protein sequence: CASSYLGQGGEQYF.

The chain links TRBV14 to TRBJ2-7, with D possibly TRBD1 on 6 matching bases. Germline V gene lookup returns CDR1 SGHDN and CDR2 FVKESK. The CDR3 is 13 amino acids. V was cut by 6 bases and J by 1 base, with 10 bases left in between. Here the CDR3 reads CASSWGPSYEQYF. CDR3 nucleotides: TGTGCCAGCAGTTGGGGGCCATCCTACGAGCAGTACTTC.